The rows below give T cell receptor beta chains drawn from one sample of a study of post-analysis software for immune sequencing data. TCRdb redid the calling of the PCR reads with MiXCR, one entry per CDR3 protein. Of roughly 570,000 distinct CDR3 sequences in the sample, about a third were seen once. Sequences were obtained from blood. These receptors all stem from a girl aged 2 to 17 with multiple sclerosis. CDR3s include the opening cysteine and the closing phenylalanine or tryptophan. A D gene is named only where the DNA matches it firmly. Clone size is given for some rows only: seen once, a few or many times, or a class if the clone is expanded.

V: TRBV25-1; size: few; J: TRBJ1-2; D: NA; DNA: TGTGCCAGCATTGACAGACCCTATTGCTACACCTTC; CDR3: CASIDRPYCYTF
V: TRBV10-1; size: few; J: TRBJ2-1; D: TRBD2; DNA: TGCGCCAGCAGTAGCCCGGGACTAGCGGGGGGCCAACCTCCCAATGAGCAGTTCTTC; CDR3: CASSSPGLAGGQPPNEQFF
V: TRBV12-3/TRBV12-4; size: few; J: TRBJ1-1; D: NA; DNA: TGTGCCAGCAGTTTAGAGCCCCGGTCGCCTCGGGCTGAAGCTTTCTTT; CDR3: CASSLEPRSPRAEAFF
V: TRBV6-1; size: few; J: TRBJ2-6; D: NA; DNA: TGTGCCACCGCCGGAGTCGGCGCTGGGGCCTCTGGGGCCAACGTCCTGACTTTC; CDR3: CATAGVGAGASGANVLTF
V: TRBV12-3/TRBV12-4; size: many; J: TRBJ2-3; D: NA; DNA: TGTGCCAGCAGTTTTAGGCCGCTCACAGATACGCAGTATTTT; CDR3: CASSFRPLTDTQYF
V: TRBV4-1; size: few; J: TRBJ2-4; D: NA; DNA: TGCGCCAGCAGCCAAGGCCGGGGAATGAAAAACATTCAGTACTTC; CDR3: CASSQGRGMKNIQYF
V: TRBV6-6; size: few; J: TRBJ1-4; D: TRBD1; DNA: TGTGCCAGCAGTTACTCACCCCCGGGACAGGGCCTAAAACTGTTTTTT; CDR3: CASSYSPPGQGLKLFF
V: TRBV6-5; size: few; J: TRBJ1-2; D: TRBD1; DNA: TGTGCCAGCAGCAGGACAGGGGGCGGTGGCTACACCTTC; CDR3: CASSRTGGGGYTF
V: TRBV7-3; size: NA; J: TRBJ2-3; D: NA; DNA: TGTGCCAGCAGCTTATCCCGCCCAGATACGCAGTATTTT; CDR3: CASSLSRPDTQYF
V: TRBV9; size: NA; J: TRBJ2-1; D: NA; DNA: TGTGCCAGCGGATCCCGGTTAGGGACCAACTCTCCCGGGAGCAATGAGCAGTTCTTC; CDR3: CASGSRLGTNSPGSNEQFF
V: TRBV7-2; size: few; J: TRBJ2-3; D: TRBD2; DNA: TGTGCCAGCAGCTTAGGACTAGCGGGGGGCCGATACACAGATACGCAGTATTTT; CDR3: CASSLGLAGGRYTDTQYF
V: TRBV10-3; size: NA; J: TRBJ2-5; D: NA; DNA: TGTGCCATCAGTGACGGCAGCAAAGAGACCCAGTACTTC; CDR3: CAISDGSKETQYF
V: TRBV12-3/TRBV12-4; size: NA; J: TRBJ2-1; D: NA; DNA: TGTGCCAGCAGTTTAGGTGGGGGAACAGCTGAGCAGTTCTTC; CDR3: CASSLGGGTAEQFF
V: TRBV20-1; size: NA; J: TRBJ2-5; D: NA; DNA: TGCAGTGCTAGAAGTATGGGGGGACTGACAGAGACCCAGTACTTC; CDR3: CSARSMGGLTETQYF
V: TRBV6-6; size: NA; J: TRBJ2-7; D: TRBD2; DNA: TGTGTCAGCAAAGGACTAGCGGACTACAGCTCCTACGAGCAGTACTTC; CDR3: CVSKGLADYSSYEQYF
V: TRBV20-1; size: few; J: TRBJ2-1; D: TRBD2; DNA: TGCAGTGCTAGAGGGCGGACTAGCGGGGGTTCATACAATGAGCAGTTCTTC; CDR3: CSARGRTSGGSYNEQFF
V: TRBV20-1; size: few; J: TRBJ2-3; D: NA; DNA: TGCAGTGCTAGAGCAGGGAGTACGCAGTATTTT; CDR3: CSARAGSTQYF
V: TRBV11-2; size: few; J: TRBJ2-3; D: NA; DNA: TGTGCCAGCAGCTTAGGAGGGAGGGATACGCAGTATTTT; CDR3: CASSLGGRDTQYF
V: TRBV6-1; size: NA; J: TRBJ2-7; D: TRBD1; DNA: TGTGCCAGCAGAACGGTGCGCAGGGGGCGAAGGAGCTCCTACAATGAGCAGTACTTC; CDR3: CASRTVRRGRRSSYNEQYF
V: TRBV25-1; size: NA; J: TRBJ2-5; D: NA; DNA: TGTGCCAGCAGTGGGGGGTATTTCAGGGGCTCTGGTTACAATGAGCAGTACTTC; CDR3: CASSGGYFRGSGYNEQYF
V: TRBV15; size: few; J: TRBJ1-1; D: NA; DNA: TGTGCCACCAGCAGAGATTTCAGGGCTGGCGCTGAAGCTTTCTTT; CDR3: CATSRDFRAGAEAFF
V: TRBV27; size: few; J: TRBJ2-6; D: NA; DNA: TGTGCCAGTTGGGGTTTGGACTCTGGGGCCAACGTCCTGACTTTC; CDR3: CASWGLDSGANVLTF
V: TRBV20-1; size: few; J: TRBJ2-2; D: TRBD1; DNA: TGCAGTGCTAGAGATATCGTTCGACAGGGATCGAACACCGGGGAGCTGTTTTTT; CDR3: CSARDIVRQGSNTGELFF
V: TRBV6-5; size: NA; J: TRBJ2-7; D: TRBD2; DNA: TGTGCCAGCAGTTACTCGACCCGGCGGGGGATGACCTACGAGCAGTACTTC; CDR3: CASSYSTRRGMTYEQYF
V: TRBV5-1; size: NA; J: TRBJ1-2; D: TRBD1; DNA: TGCGCCAGCAGCTTGCAGGGACAGGAGCTCTATGGCTACACCTTC; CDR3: CASSLQGQELYGYTF
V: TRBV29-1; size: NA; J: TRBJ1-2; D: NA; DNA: TGCAGCTCCTATGGGGGGGTGACGGGACTCGCCCTCGGGTATGGCTACACCTTC; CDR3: CSSYGGVTGLALGYGYTF
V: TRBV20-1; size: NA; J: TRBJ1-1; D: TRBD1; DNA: TGCAGTGCTACCCGGACAGGGGGCGCGAACACTGAAGCTTTCTTT; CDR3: CSATRTGGANTEAFF
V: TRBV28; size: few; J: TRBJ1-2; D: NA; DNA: TGTGCCAGCAGTTTCCCGCTGGGGGGCGCGTACTATGGCTACACCTTC; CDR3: CASSFPLGGAYYGYTF
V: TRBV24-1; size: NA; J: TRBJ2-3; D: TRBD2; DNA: TGTGCCACCAGTGATTGGAAGCGGGGGGGGTCAGATACGCAGTATTTT; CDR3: CATSDWKRGGSDTQYF
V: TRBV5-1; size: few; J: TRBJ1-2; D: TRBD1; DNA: TGCGCCAGCAGCGCCTCGACAGGGGAGGTCATCTATGGCTACACCTTC; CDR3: CASSASTGEVIYGYTF
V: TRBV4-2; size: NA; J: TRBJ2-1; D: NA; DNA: TGTGCCAGCAGCCAAGACGACGCGAGTGAGCAGTTCTTC; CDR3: CASSQDDASEQFF
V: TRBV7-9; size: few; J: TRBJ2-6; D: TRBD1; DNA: TGTGCCAGCAGCACCGGGACAGGGATGACTGGGGCCAACGTCCTGACTTTC; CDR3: CASSTGTGMTGANVLTF
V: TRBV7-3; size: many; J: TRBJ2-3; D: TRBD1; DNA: TGTGCCAGCAGCTTTGGACAGGGCACAGATACGCAGTATTTT; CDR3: CASSFGQGTDTQYF
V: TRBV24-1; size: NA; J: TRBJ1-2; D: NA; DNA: TGTGCCACCAGTGGGCAACAGGGAAGTGGCTACACCTTC; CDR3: CATSGQQGSGYTF
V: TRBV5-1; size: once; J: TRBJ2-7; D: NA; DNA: TGCGCCAGCAACGTAACGGGACGCCTGAGCTCCTACGAGCAGTACTTC; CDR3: CASNVTGRLSSYEQYF
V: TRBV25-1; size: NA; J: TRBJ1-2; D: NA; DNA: TGTGCCAGCAGTGAATTGGAGGTAAACTATGGCTACACCTTC; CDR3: CASSELEVNYGYTF
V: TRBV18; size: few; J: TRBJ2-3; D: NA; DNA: TGTGCCAGCTCACCTACCATGAACACAGATACGCAGTATTTT; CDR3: CASSPTMNTDTQYF
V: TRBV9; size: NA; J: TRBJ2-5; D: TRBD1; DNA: TGTGCCAGCAGCGCAATGACAGGGGGAGAGACCCAGTACTTC; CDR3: CASSAMTGGETQYF
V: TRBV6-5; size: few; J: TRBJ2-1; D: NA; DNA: TGTGCCAGCAACAGGGCGAGTTACAATGAGCAGTTCTTC; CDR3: CASNRASYNEQFF
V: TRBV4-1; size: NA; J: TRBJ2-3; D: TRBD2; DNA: TGCGCCAGCAGCCAAGGTGGCGGGGGGACTGGACCAGATACGCAGTATTTT; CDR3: CASSQGGGGTGPDTQYF
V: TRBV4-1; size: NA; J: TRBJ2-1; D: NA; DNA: TGCGCCAGCAGCAACGCTCAGGGTTTCTACAATGAGCAGTTCTTC; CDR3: CASSNAQGFYNEQFF
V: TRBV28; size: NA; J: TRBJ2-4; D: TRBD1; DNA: TGTGCCAGCAGTCCGGACAGGGCGAACATTCAGTACTTC; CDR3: CASSPDRANIQYF
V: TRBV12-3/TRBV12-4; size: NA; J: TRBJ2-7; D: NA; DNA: TGTGCCAGCAGCCCCCGGGCAGCCTACAATGAGCAGTACTTC; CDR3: CASSPRAAYNEQYF
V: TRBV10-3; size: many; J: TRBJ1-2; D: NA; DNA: TGTGCCATCAGCCAGGATCGAGCTAACTATGGCTACACCTTC; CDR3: CAISQDRANYGYTF
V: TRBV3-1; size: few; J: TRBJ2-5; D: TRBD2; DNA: TGTGCCAGCAGCCAAAATCCCAGCGGGGTCAAAGAGACCCAGTACTTC; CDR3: CASSQNPSGVKETQYF